These T cell receptor beta chains were read from a single sample in a study of shared clonotypes between healthy human individuals. Sequencing used immunoSEQ multiplex PCR; TCRdb keeps in-frame clones, though not all of them. The repertoire holds about a million clones, about 72% seen once, with about 0.94% in the top ten. What was sequenced was memory CD4+ T cells from PBMCs. The receptors stem from a young man in good health. Some clones in this sample may be carry-over from other donors' samples. CDR3s include the opening cysteine and the closing phenylalanine or tryptophan. A D gene is named only where the DNA matches it firmly. Clone sizes are given selectively: once, few, many, or a class where the clone is expanded.

d_call	v_call	clone_size	j_call	cdr3_nt	cdr3_aa
-	TRBV4-2	-	TRBJ1-1	TGTGCCAGCAGCCAAACCGGAGTAGAGAACACTGAAGCTTTCTTT	CASSQTGVENTEAFF
-	TRBV6-1	-	TRBJ2-7	TGTGCCAGCAGTGAAAGAGGGTTAGCGGTCTCCTACGAGCAGTACTTC	CASSERGLAVSYEQYF
-	TRBV15	-	TRBJ2-7	TGTGCCACCAGCCGGGGGCCCTCCTACGAGCAGTACTTC	CATSRGPSYEQYF
TRBD1	TRBV28	many	TRBJ1-1	TGTGCCAGCAGTCCAGGGGGCTCCTCGGTCACTGAAGCTTTCTTT	CASSPGGSSVTEAFF
TRBD2	TRBV28	-	TRBJ2-7	TGTGCCAGCAGTCCGGCTAGCGGGAGGGGCTACGAGCAGTACTTC	CASSPASGRGYEQYF
-	TRBV7-9	-	TRBJ1-1	TGTGCCAGCAGTCGCGAGGGGGACACTGAAGCTTTCTTT	CASSREGDTEAFF
TRBD2	TRBV9	-	TRBJ2-3	TGTGCCAGCAGCATTCCGAATCTAGCGGGAGGAGGTTTAGATACGCAGTATTTT	CASSIPNLAGGGLDTQYF
TRBD2	TRBV9	once	TRBJ2-2	TGTGCCAGCAGCGTTTCCGGGACTAGCTGGAGGAACACCGGGGAGCTGTTTTTT	CASSVSGTSWRNTGELFF
-	TRBV29-1	few	TRBJ2-7	TGCAGCGCCGCTGACAGACAATACGAGCAGTACTTC	CSAADRQYEQYF
TRBD1	TRBV7-3	-	TRBJ2-3	TGTGCCAGCAGCTTATGGACAGGGTCGTTAGATACGCAGTATTTT	CASSLWTGSLDTQYF
TRBD1	TRBV7-9	-	TRBJ1-4	TGTGCCAGCAGCTTCCAGGGGGATGAAAAACTGTTTTTT	CASSFQGDEKLFF
TRBD2	TRBV6-6	-	TRBJ2-7	TGTGCCACCAAAGAGCGGGAGGTTGCCTACGAGCAGTACTTC	CATKEREVAYEQYF